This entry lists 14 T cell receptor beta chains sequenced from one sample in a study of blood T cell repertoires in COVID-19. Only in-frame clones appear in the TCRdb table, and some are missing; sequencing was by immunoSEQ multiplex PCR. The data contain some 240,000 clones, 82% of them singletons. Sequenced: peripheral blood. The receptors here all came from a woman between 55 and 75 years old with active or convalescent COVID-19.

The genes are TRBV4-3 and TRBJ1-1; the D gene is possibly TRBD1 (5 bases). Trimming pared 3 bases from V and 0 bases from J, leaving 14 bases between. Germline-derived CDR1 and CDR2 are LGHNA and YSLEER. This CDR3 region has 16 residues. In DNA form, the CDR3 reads TGCGCCAGCAGCCATGGCGATCGGGACTTGAACACTGAAGCTTTCTTT. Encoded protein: CASSHGDRDLNTEAFF.

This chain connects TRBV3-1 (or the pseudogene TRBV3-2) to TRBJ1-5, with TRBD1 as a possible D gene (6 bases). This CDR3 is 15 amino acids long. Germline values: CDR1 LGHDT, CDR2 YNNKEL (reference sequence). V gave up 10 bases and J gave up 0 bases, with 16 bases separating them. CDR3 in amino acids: CATPGHGYSNQPQHF. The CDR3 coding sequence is TGTGCCACCCCGGGACACGGATATAGCAATCAGCCCCAGCATTTT.

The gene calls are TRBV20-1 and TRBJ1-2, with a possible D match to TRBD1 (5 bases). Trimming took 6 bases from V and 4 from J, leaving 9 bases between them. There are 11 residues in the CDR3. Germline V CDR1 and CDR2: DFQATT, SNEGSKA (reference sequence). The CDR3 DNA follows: TGCAGTGCGCCAAGGGGCTATGGCTACACCTTC. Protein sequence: CSAPRGYGYTF.

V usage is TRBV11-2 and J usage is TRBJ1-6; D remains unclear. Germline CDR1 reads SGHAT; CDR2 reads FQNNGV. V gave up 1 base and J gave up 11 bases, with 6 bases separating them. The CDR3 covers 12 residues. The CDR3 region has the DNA TGTGCCAGCAGCTTAGCAGCGACACCCCTCCACTTT. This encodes CASSLAATPLHF.

The CDR3 DNA is TGTGCCAGCTCCACAAGGGACAGGACTAATGAAAAACTGTTTTTT. Translated, it gives CASSTRDRTNEKLFF. This chain links TRBV18 with TRBJ1-4; 8 bases are shared with TRBD1. The V gene end was trimmed by 6 bases and the J gene end by 2 bases; junction bases not matched to a gene: 5. In germline, CDR1 is KGHSH, CDR2 LQKENI. CDR3 length equals 15 residues.

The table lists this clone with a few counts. The CDR3 loop is CASSQEAQQGFKNIQYF. Written as DNA, the CDR3 is TGTGCCAGCAGCCAAGAAGCACAACAGGGCTTCAAAAACATTCAGTACTTC. The J gene is TRBJ2-4, the V gene TRBV3-1 (or the pseudogene TRBV3-2); D possibly corresponds to TRBD1 (6 bases). Germline CDR1 is LGHDT and CDR2 is YNNKEL (reference sequence). The CDR3 has 17 residues. V lost 0 bases and J 3 bases, leaving 15 bases between the germline ends.

The CDR3 DNA follows: TGTGCCAGCAGCTTCGACAGGGGTGGATGGGCTTTCTTT. The encoded protein is CASSFDRGGWAFF. V gene TRBV14 combines with J gene TRBJ1-1, with 8 bases matching TRBD1. The CDR3 sequence is 13 residues long. V gave up 5 bases and J gave up 11 bases; unmatched junction bases: 10. CDR1 is SGHDN and CDR2 is FVKESK in the germline V gene.

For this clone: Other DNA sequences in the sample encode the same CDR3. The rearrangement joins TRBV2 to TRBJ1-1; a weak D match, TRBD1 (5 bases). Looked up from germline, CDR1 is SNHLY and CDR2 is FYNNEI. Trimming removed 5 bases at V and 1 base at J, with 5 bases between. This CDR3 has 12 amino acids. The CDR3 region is CASSTGNTEAFF. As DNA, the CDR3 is TGTGCCAGCAGTACAGGGAACACTGAAGCTTTCTTT.

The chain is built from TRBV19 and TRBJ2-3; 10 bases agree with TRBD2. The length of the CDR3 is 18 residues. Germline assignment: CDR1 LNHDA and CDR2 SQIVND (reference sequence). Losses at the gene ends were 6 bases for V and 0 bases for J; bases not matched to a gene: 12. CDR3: CASRMATSGPTSTDTQYF. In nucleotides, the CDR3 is TGTGCCAGTAGAATGGCGACTAGCGGGCCCACTAGCACAGATACGCAGTATTTT.

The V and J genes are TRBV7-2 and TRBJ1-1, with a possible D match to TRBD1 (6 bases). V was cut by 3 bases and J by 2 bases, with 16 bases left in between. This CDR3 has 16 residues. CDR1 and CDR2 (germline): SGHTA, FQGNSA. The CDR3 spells CASSLIHRAVNTEAFF. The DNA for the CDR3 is TGTGCCAGCAGCTTGATTCACAGGGCCGTAAACACTGAAGCTTTCTTT.

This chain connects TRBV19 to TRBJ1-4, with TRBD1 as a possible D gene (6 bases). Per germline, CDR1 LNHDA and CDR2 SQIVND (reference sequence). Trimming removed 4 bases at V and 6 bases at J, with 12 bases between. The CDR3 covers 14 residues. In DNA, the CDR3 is TGTGCCAGTAGTACGCAGGGGAATCATGAAAAACTGTTTTTT. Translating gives CASSTQGNHEKLFF.

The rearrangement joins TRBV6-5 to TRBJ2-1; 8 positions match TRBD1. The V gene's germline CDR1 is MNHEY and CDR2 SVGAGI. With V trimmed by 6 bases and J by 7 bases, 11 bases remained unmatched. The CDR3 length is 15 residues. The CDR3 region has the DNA TGTGCCAGCAGAACCGGGACAGGCACTCCTAATGAGCAGTTCTTC. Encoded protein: CASRTGTGTPNEQFF.

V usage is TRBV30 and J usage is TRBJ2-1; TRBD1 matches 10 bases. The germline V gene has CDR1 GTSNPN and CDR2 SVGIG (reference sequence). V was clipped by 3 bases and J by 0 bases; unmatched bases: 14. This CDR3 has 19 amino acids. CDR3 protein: CAWSPGTGARGGSYNEQFF. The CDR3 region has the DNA TGTGCCTGGAGCCCGGGGACAGGGGCTCGCGGGGGCTCCTACAATGAGCAGTTCTTC.

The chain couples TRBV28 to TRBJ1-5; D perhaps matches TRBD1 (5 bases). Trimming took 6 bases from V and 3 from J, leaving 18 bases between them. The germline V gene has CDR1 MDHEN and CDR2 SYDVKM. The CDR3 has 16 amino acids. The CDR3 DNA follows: TGTGCCAGCAGCCCTACCCCTACAGGTCCCAATCAGCCCCAGCATTTT. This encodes CASSPTPTGPNQPQHF.